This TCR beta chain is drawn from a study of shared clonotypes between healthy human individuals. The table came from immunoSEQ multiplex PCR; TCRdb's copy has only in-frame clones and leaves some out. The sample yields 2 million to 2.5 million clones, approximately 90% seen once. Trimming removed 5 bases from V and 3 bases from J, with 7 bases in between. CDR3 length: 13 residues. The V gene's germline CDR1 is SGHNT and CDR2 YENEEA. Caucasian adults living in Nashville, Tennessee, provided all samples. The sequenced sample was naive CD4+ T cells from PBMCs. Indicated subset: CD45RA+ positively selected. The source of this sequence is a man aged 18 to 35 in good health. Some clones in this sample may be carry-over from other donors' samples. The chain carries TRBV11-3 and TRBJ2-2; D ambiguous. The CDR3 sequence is CASSGTYTGELFF. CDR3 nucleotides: TGTGCCAGCAGCGGCACCTACACCGGGGAGCTGTTTTTT.